The following is a T cell receptor beta chain sequence with its context. Its cognate antigen is unknown. Profiled with immunoSEQ multiplex PCR; TCRdb holds only in-frame clones, not every one. The sample shows 76,000 or so clones, approximately 83% of them seen only once. This sample stems from a study of OX40 agonist ivuxolimab in advanced cancers. The overall study: Head and neck, renal cell, melanoma or hepatocellular carcinoma were the cancers that dose-escalation patients had. Prior therapy, whether anti-PD-1, anti-PD-L1 or anti-CTLA-4, was allowed, and approximately 37% had some.

Researchers took blood at baseline, on cycle 4 day 1, and on cycle 7 day 1. Study-wide findings and caveats: Some of the lowest clonal expansion was seen in partial responders at 0.1-3.0 mg/kg.

CDR1 SGDLS and CDR2 YYNGEE come from the germline V gene. V was cut by 4 bases and J by 0 bases, with 7 bases left in between. This CDR3 comprises 14 residues. The chain links TRBV9 to TRBJ1-4; D is undetermined. The receptor was derived from an adult with an advanced solid tumor such as melanoma, head and neck, liver or kidney cancer. Sample: CD4+ or CD8+ T cells sorted from blood, taken in a trial of the OX40 agonist ivuxolimab. This chain's CDR3 is CASSFRTTNEKLFF. The CDR3 DNA is TGTGCCAGCAGCTTCAGAACAACTAATGAAAAACTGTTTTTT. Full variable domain (missing parts from reference TRBV9 and TRBJ1-4): DSGVTQTPKHLITATGQRVTLRCSPRSGDLSVYWYQQSLDQGLQFLIQYYNGEERAKGNILERFSAQQFPDLHSELNLSSLELGDSALYFCASSFRTTNEKLFFGSGTQLSVL.